Listed below are T cell receptor beta chains from one sample, sequenced in a study of T-cell reconstitution after alpha-beta-depleted transplantation in children. Via MiXCR, TCRdb re-called the PCR reads, giving one row per CDR3 protein. The sample includes about 540,000 distinct CDR3 sequences, about 16% of them seen just once. The specimen was PBMCs from the stem cell graft donor, collected from the stem cell graft. Receptors were obtained from a human donor who donated a stem cell graft to a child with acute lymphoblastic leukemia. CDR3s include the opening cysteine and the closing phenylalanine or tryptophan. The D gene is left open where the match is weak. Expanded clones are given a class, and other clones once, few, many or no size at all.

>NA|TRBJ2-1|TRBV12-3/TRBV12-4|NA
CASLLAAPISYNEQFF
TGTGCCAGTCTCTTAGCGGCCCCCATCTCCTACAATGAGCAGTTCTTC
>NA|TRBJ2-5|TRBV12-3/TRBV12-4|few
CASSFGNGLGQETQYF
NA
>NA|TRBJ2-3|TRBV20-1|few
CSARDSRRADTQYF
TGCAGTGCTAGAGACTCCCGGAGGGCAGATACGCAGTATTTT
>TRBD2|TRBJ2-7|TRBV27|NA
CASSSPPSGFYEQYF
TGTGCCAGCAGTTCACCCCCTAGCGGGTTCTACGAGCAGTACTTC
>TRBD2|TRBJ2-1|TRBV12-3/TRBV12-4|few
CASSLGLAGGIFYNEQFF
TGTGCCAGCAGTCTCGGACTAGCGGGAGGAATTTTCTACAATGAGCAGTTCTTC
>TRBD2|TRBJ2-1|TRBV20-1|NA
CSAVGLAGTYEQFF
TGCAGTGCTGTGGGACTAGCGGGAACGTATGAGCAGTTCTTC
>NA|TRBJ2-2|TRBV6-5|NA
CASSYSMGSANTGELFF
TGTGCCAGCAGTTACTCGATGGGTTCAGCGAACACCGGGGAGCTGTTTTTT
>TRBD1|TRBJ1-1|TRBV25-1|NA
CASTVGMQGAGMNTEAFF
TGTGCCAGCACTGTGGGGATGCAGGGGGCCGGTATGAACACTGAAGCTTTCTTT
>NA|TRBJ1-1|TRBV29-1|NA
CSAKTYMNTEAFF
TGCAGCGCCAAGACTTATATGAACACTGAAGCTTTCTTT
>NA|TRBJ2-3|TRBV20-1|few
CSARGSPGDTQYF
TGCAGTGCTAGAGGTTCACCCGGAGATACGCAGTATTTT
>NA|TRBJ1-2|TRBV5-1|few
CASSLEQDYGYTF
TGCGCCAGCAGCTTAGAACAGGACTATGGCTACACCTTC
>NA|TRBJ2-1|TRBV4-1|NA
CASSQVASGGNEQFF
TGCGCCAGCAGCCAAGTGGCGAGTGGAGGCAATGAGCAGTTCTTC
>NA|TRBJ2-1|TRBV5-1|few
CASSLVGAAYNEQFF
TGCGCCAGCAGCTTGGTAGGGGCGGCCTACAATGAGCAGTTCTTC
>NA|TRBJ2-7|TRBV10-3|many
CAISESAPYEQYF
TGTGCCATCAGTGAGTCGGCACCCTACGAGCAGTACTTC
>NA|TRBJ2-2|TRBV5-1|few
CASSETFQGYTGELFF
TGCGCCAGCAGCGAGACATTTCAGGGATACACCGGGGAGCTGTTTTTT
>NA|TRBJ1-2|TRBV6-1|many
CASIGFYGYTF
TGTGCCAGCATTGGGTTCTATGGCTACACCTTC
>NA|TRBJ1-2|TRBV7-8|NA
CASSLGAAGYGYTF
TGTGCCAGCAGCCTCGGGGCGGCGGGCTATGGCTACACCTTC
>NA|TRBJ1-2|TRBV19|few
CASTGKPGQGLGYTF
TGTGCCAGTACCGGCAAACCGGGACAAGGGTTAGGCTACACCTTC
>NA|TRBJ2-7|TRBV15|NA
CATSRDGGDEQYF
TGTGCCACCAGCAGAGATGGGGGTGACGAGCAGTACTTC
>NA|TRBJ1-2|TRBV19|few
CASSIRQFGYTF
TGTGCCAGTAGTATACGACAGTTTGGCTACACCTTC
>NA|TRBJ2-1|TRBV14|few
CASSQAQGQFF
TGTGCCAGCAGCCAAGCCCAGGGCCAGTTCTTC
>NA|TRBJ2-3|TRBV3-1|few
CASSRLADTQYF
TGTGCCAGCAGCCGACTAGCAGATACGCAGTATTTT
>NA|TRBJ1-4|TRBV20-1|few
CSARLPRRGGSGEKLFF
TGCAGTGCTAGACTTCCGAGGCGGGGCGGGTCGGGGGAAAAACTGTTTTTT
>TRBD2|TRBJ2-1|TRBV5-1|few
CASRVAGGPTNEQFF
TGCGCCAGCAGGGTCGCGGGAGGGCCCACAAATGAGCAGTTCTTC
>NA|TRBJ2-1|TRBV7-3|few
CASSFSLAYNEQFF
TGTGCCAGCAGCTTTTCACTAGCCTACAATGAGCAGTTCTTC
>TRBD1|TRBJ2-2|TRBV12-3/TRBV12-4|NA
CASLDRANTGELFF
TGTGCCAGCTTGGACAGGGCCAACACCGGGGAGCTGTTTTTT
>NA|TRBJ2-7|TRBV5-1|NA
CASSDLWGQPQEQYF
TGCGCCAGCAGCGACCTGTGGGGACAACCCCAAGAGCAGTACTTC
>NA|TRBJ2-3|TRBV6-1|NA
CASNLLGDGTDTQYF
TGTGCCAGCAATCTTCTAGGGGACGGCACAGATACGCAGTATTTT
>TRBD1|TRBJ1-1|TRBV6-2/TRBV6-3|few
CASRGYDRGQAEAFF
TGTGCCAGCAGGGGTTACGACAGGGGCCAGGCTGAAGCTTTCTTT
>TRBD1|TRBJ2-7|TRBV10-3|few
CATGTGEYEQYF
TGTGCCACCGGGACAGGCGAGTACGAGCAGTACTTC
>TRBD2|TRBJ2-5|TRBV3-1|few
CASSQDSSGIRGETQYF
TGTGCCAGCAGCCAAGATTCTAGCGGGATCAGGGGAGAGACCCAGTACTTC
>NA|TRBJ2-1|TRBV7-3|NA
CASSPQGLTYNEQFF
TGTGCCAGCAGTCCCCAGGGACTCACCTACAATGAGCAGTTCTTC
>TRBD2|TRBJ2-1|TRBV5-1|NA
CASRASGNNNEQFF
TGCGCCAGCAGGGCTAGCGGGAACAACAATGAGCAGTTCTTC
>TRBD2|TRBJ2-3|TRBV7-8|NA
CASSGSGLAVDTQYF
TGTGCCAGCAGCGGCTCAGGACTAGCGGTCGATACGCAGTATTTT
>TRBD1|TRBJ2-5|TRBV15|NA
CATSRDTGDHGQETQYF
TGTGCCACCAGCAGAGATACAGGGGACCATGGTCAAGAGACCCAGTACTTC
>NA|TRBJ1-2|TRBV28|NA
CASSAPSAYYGYTF
TGTGCCAGCAGTGCCCCCTCTGCCTACTATGGCTACACCTTC
>NA|TRBJ2-3|TRBV11-2|few
CASTGLTDTDTQYF
TGTGCCAGCACCGGACTGACGGACACAGATACGCAGTATTTT
>NA|TRBJ2-3|TRBV30|NA
CAWQVRDTQYF
TGTGCCTGGCAAGTCAGAGATACGCAGTATTTT
>NA|TRBJ2-3|TRBV9|few
CASSLLGPGTDTQYF
TGTGCCAGCAGCCTATTGGGACCGGGCACAGATACGCAGTATTTT
>NA|TRBJ2-3|TRBV7-9|few
CASRASGGTDTQYF
TGTGCCAGCAGGGCGAGCGGTGGCACAGATACGCAGTATTTT
>NA|TRBJ2-7|TRBV3-1|few
CASSQDRPTRSYEQYF
TGTGCCAGCAGCCAAGATAGACCGACGAGGAGCTACGAGCAGTACTTC
>TRBD2|TRBJ2-1|TRBV27|few
CASSPTGLVYNEQFF
TGTGCCAGCAGCCCTACGGGACTAGTCTACAATGAGCAGTTCTTC